These T cell receptor beta chains were read from a single sample in a study of blood T cells in healthy people across ages. TCRdb analysed the 5' RACE reads with MiXCR anew, one entry per CDR3 protein. The sample has around 1,800,000 distinct CDR3 sequences, 39% seen once; the top ten hold more than 20%. The material sequenced was blood. All receptors derive from a human donor in good health. CDR3s include the opening cysteine and the closing phenylalanine or tryptophan. Fields, in order: V gene, clone size, J gene, D gene, CDR3 DNA, CDR3 protein. The D gene is left open where the match is weak. Size values are once, few and many counts, or a class for expanded clones, and some rows have none.

TRBV20-1	NA	TRBJ1-2	NA	TGCAGTGCAATAGACAGTAACTATGGCTACACCTTC	CSAIDSNYGYTF
TRBV29-1	NA	TRBJ2-1	TRBD2	TGCAGCGTTGATAAGGCGGGACTAGCGGGGCTGTACAATGAGCAGTTCTTC	CSVDKAGLAGLYNEQFF
TRBV7-9	NA	TRBJ2-7	TRBD2	TGTGCCAGCTCTCCCGCAGAAACTAGCGGGGGGGCTAATTCCTACGAGCAGTACTTC	CASSPAETSGGANSYEQYF
TRBV7-9	few	TRBJ2-5	NA	TGTGCCAGCAGCTTAGAGGACATGGGGAGAGAGACCCAGTACTTC	CASSLEDMGRETQYF
TRBV6-4	many	TRBJ2-7	NA	TGTGCCAGCAATGAGGGGAAGGTCTACGAGCAGTACTTC	CASNEGKVYEQYF
TRBV7-9	NA	TRBJ1-1	NA	TGTGCCAGCAGCTTAGGAGGGTTCGGCACTGAAGCTTTCTTT	CASSLGGFGTEAFF
TRBV5-1	NA	TRBJ2-7	TRBD1	TGCGCCAGCAGCTTGCGACCAGGGGGAGAGCAGTACTTC	CASSLRPGGEQYF
TRBV2	few	TRBJ2-3	NA	TGTGCCAGCAGGGAGAGGGGAGATACGCAGTATTTT	CASRERGDTQYF
TRBV7-9	NA	TRBJ2-1	NA	TGTGCCAGCAGCCTCGGGGAGGTTGGGGACAATGAGCAGTTCTTC	CASSLGEVGDNEQFF
TRBV5-6	few	TRBJ2-1	NA	TGTGCCAGCAGCTCCCAAGACCGTGAGCAGTTCTTC	CASSSQDREQFF
TRBV15	few	TRBJ2-7	NA	TGTGCCACCAGCAGAGGGACGTTAGACTACGAGCAGTACTTC	CATSRGTLDYEQYF
TRBV7-2	NA	TRBJ2-3	NA	TGTGCCAGCAGTAGACCCGGACGGGTGGATACGCAGTATTTT	CASSRPGRVDTQYF
TRBV9	NA	TRBJ1-2	NA	TGTGCCAGCAGCGTAGTTGGGAGCCCTCACTATGGCTACACCTTC	CASSVVGSPHYGYTF
TRBV20-1	NA	TRBJ2-5	TRBD2	TGCAGTGCTAGAGGGGGCACTAGCGGGGCAGCTCAAGAGACCCAGTACTTC	CSARGGTSGAAQETQYF
TRBV20-1	NA	TRBJ2-4	NA	TGCAGTGCTAGCCGTCCGAACTTAGCCAAAAACATTCAGTACTTC	CSASRPNLAKNIQYF
TRBV9	NA	TRBJ1-2	NA	TGTGCCAGCAGCGCGAGCCCGGGACTCCAGCTCAACGAGAACTATGGCTACACCTTC	CASSASPGLQLNENYGYTF
TRBV10-3	few	TRBJ1-2	NA	TGTGCCATCAGTGAGTCCTTCCTCGGGCAGTTAAACTATGGCTACACCTTC	CAISESFLGQLNYGYTF
TRBV20-1	few	TRBJ1-3	NA	TGCAGTGCTAGCTCGGGGGTCTCTGGAAACACCATATATTTT	CSASSGVSGNTIYF
TRBV7-2	NA	TRBJ2-1	TRBD2	TGTGCCAGCAGCATAAGTAGCGGGGATTACTACAATGAGCAGTTCTTC	CASSISSGDYYNEQFF
TRBV5-1	few	TRBJ1-2	NA	TGCGCCAGCACCCCTGATCGGGCAGGCTATGGCTACACCTTC	CASTPDRAGYGYTF
TRBV2	few	TRBJ2-7	NA	TGTGCCAGCAGTGGGTACGGGGAGCAGTACTTC	CASSGYGEQYF
TRBV29-1	NA	TRBJ2-3	NA	TGCAGCGCTGGAAATAGCGGCACAGATACGCAGTATTTT	CSAGNSGTDTQYF
TRBV28	few	TRBJ2-5	NA	TGTGCCAGCAGTAAAACCTACCGGGATTCTATAAAAGAGACCCAGTACTTC	CASSKTYRDSIKETQYF
TRBV6-5	NA	TRBJ2-3	NA	TGTGTCAGCAAGGACGACAGCTACACAGATACGCAGTATTTT	CVSKDDSYTDTQYF
TRBV5-1	NA	TRBJ2-3	NA	TGCGCCAGCAGCTTGGATGGGGGAGAAGGCACAGATACGCAGTATTTT	CASSLDGGEGTDTQYF
TRBV4-3	NA	TRBJ1-2	TRBD1	TGCGCCAGCAGCCAAGAGGACAGGGGGGCGGGGGGCTACACCTTC	CASSQEDRGAGGYTF
TRBV29-1	NA	TRBJ2-5	TRBD2	TGCAGCGGGGGGGGAAGGTATCAAGAGACCCAGTACTTC	CSGGGRYQETQYF
TRBV12-3/TRBV12-4	NA	TRBJ2-7	TRBD1	TGTGCCAGCAGTAGCGGCCAGGGGGCTAATTACGAGCAGTACTTC	CASSSGQGANYEQYF
TRBV6-5	few	TRBJ2-7	NA	TGTGCCAGCGCCGACGGACTCTACGAGCAGTACTTC	CASADGLYEQYF
TRBV12-3/TRBV12-4	NA	TRBJ1-2	NA	TGTGCCAGCAGTCCCACCGGGGTCGCCCGAGGCTACACCTTC	CASSPTGVARGYTF
TRBV29-1	NA	TRBJ1-4	NA	TGCAGCGTTCGGGGCAGGGAGCAGGGGAGTGAAAAACTGTTTTTT	CSVRGREQGSEKLFF
TRBV6-5	few	TRBJ2-3	TRBD1	TGTGCCAGCAGTTACCCGAGGACAGGGGGCACAGATACGCAGTATTTT	CASSYPRTGGTDTQYF
TRBV5-1	NA	TRBJ2-5	NA	TGCGCCAGCAGCTTGAGGCATAGGCACAGGGCAACAGAGACCCAGTACTTC	CASSLRHRHRATETQYF
TRBV3-1	NA	TRBJ2-7	NA	TGTGCCAGCAGCCCCCAGTGGGGAGTCTCCTACGAGCAGTACTTC	CASSPQWGVSYEQYF
TRBV16	NA	TRBJ2-1	NA	TGTGCCAGCAGCCAATCCCCCCAAACCACCTACAATGAGCAGTTCTTC	CASSQSPQTTYNEQFF
TRBV9	NA	TRBJ2-3	TRBD2	TGTGCCGGCAGCGTAGCGGGGAACACAGATACGCAGTATTTT	CAGSVAGNTDTQYF
TRBV7-7	few	TRBJ2-5	NA	TGTGCTAGCAGCTTAGAACCCCTAGGAGTAGACCAGTACTTC	CASSLEPLGVDQYF
TRBV6-5	NA	TRBJ2-7	TRBD1	TGTGCCAGCAGTTCCGCGACAGGGGGCGTCGAGCAGTACTTC	CASSSATGGVEQYF
TRBV28	NA	TRBJ2-1	TRBD1	TGTGCCAGCACCCCTTGGGCGTCCAGGGGGAATGAGCAGTTCTTC	CASTPWASRGNEQFF
TRBV7-2	NA	TRBJ1-6	NA	TGTGCCAGCAGCTTAGACCCTAATTCACCCCTCCACTTT	CASSLDPNSPLHF
TRBV9	NA	TRBJ2-3	NA	TGTGCCAGCAGCGATGCGAGAAGCACAGATACGCAGTATTTT	CASSDARSTDTQYF
TRBV7-2	NA	TRBJ2-5	NA	TGTGCCAGCAGCTTTACGATCGAGGAGACCCAGTACTTC	CASSFTIEETQYF
TRBV2	NA	TRBJ2-1	TRBD2	TGTGCCAGCCCCCCTAGCGGGAAACACAATGAGCAGTTCTTC	CASPPSGKHNEQFF
TRBV7-3	NA	TRBJ2-2	NA	TGTGCCGGCAGCTTACTCAGGGCCGTAACGAACACCGGGGAGCTGTTTTTT	CAGSLLRAVTNTGELFF
TRBV11-2	NA	TRBJ1-3	NA	TGTGCCAGCAGCTTCCACACGGGGGGAAACACCATATATTTT	CASSFHTGGNTIYF
TRBV7-9	NA	TRBJ1-2	NA	TGTGCCAGCAGCTTATATTACAGGCCAGCTAACTATGGCTACACCTTC	CASSLYYRPANYGYTF
TRBV29-1	few	TRBJ2-7	TRBD1	TGCAGCGTTGCTGATACCGGACAGGGAAGGGACGAGCAGTACTTC	CSVADTGQGRDEQYF
TRBV20-1	few	TRBJ1-1	NA	TGCAGTGCAGGAGGGGACCTGAACACTGAAGCTTTCTTT	CSAGGDLNTEAFF
TRBV20-1	NA	TRBJ1-4	NA	TGCAGTGCTGCGGGGGCAACTAATGAAAAACTGTTTTTT	CSAAGATNEKLFF
TRBV7-8	NA	TRBJ2-1	NA	TGTGCCAGCAGCCTAGCACAGGATGGCTACGAGCAGTTCTTC	CASSLAQDGYEQFF
TRBV20-1	NA	TRBJ1-5	TRBD1	TGCAGTGCTAGAGGGGAATGGGACAGTAGCAATCAGCCCCAGCATTTT	CSARGEWDSSNQPQHF
TRBV20-1	NA	TRBJ1-6	TRBD1	TGCAGTGCTTCCCAGGACAGGGGAAATTCATCCCTCCACTTT	CSASQDRGNSSLHF
TRBV20-1	few	TRBJ2-3	TRBD2	TGCAGTGCTAGCTGGGGGGGTGCATCCGCTAGCACAGATACGCAGTATTTT	CSASWGGASASTDTQYF
TRBV7-9	NA	TRBJ2-1	TRBD1	TGTTCCGGCAGCTTAGAAGTTGGGGGACAGGCCCTCAATGAACAGTTCTTC	CSGSLEVGGQALNEQFF
TRBV5-1	NA	TRBJ2-7	TRBD1	TGCGTCAGCAGCCGAGGGACAGGGGAAGTCGAGCAGTACTTC	CVSSRGTGEVEQYF